A single sample gave rise to the 21 T cell receptor beta chains below, sequenced in a study of STAT5B mutations in CD4+ large granular lymphocyte leukemia. Using immunoSEQ multiplex PCR, the repertoire was profiled, and TCRdb retains in-frame clones only, with some absent. In the table there are 40,000 to 45,000 clones, about four fifths of which are singletons. The sample was CD4+ T cells from blood buffy coats. The origin of the receptors is a human donor in good health.

The rearrangement uses TRBV9 and TRBJ2-1; 11 bases agree with TRBD2. Germline V gene data show CDR1 as SGDLS and CDR2 as YYNGEE. CDR3 length: 16 amino acids. Unmatched junction bases numbered 6, after V lost 3 bases and J lost 4 bases. As DNA, the CDR3 is TGTGCCAGCAGCGCCCCTAGCGGGGGGACGTACAATGAGCAGTTCTTC. Its protein product is CASSAPSGGTYNEQFF.

This chain joins TRBV5-4 and TRBJ1-6; no clear D gene. The CDR3 loop spans 13 amino acids. Germline V gene sequence: CDR1 SGHNT, CDR2 YYREEE (reference sequence). Trimming stripped 0 bases from V and 9 bases from J, with 7 bases between. As DNA, the CDR3 is TGTGCCAGCAGCTTGGGGGAGCGTTCACCCCTCCACTTT. Translation gives CASSLGERSPLHF.

This clone was picked up a small number of times. The chain recombines TRBV19 with TRBJ1-5, with a tentative D call TRBD1 (5 bases). Trimming removed 8 bases from V and 6 bases from J, with 17 bases in between. The CDR3 has 14 residues. Germline CDR1 reads LNHDA; CDR2 reads SQIVND (reference sequence). The CDR3 here is CASSPMGDGQPQHF. The CDR3 region has the DNA TGTGCCAGTTCCCCAATGGGGGATGGTCAGCCCCAGCATTTT.

The V call is TRBV4-3, the J call TRBJ2-6; D may match TRBD1 or TRBD2 (6 bases each). There are 19 residues in the CDR3. Deletions cut 0 bases from V and 0 bases from J, with 15 bases between. The V gene's germline CDR1 is LGHNA and CDR2 YSLEER. The CDR3 nucleotides are TGCGCCAGCAGCCAAGATTGGGGGGCAGTTTTCTCTGGGGCCAACGTCCTGACTTTC. Its translation is CASSQDWGAVFSGANVLTF.

V and J are TRBV2 and TRBJ2-3, with D possibly TRBD2 on 6 matching bases. CDR1 SNHLY and CDR2 FYNNEI come from the germline V gene. The CDR3 has 15 amino acids. The ends were cut back, 7 bases at V and 4 bases at J, with 18 bases in the middle. This CDR3 is CASTEGWGEPDTQYF. Here the CDR3 DNA reads TGTGCCAGCACCGAAGGGTGGGGGGAGCCAGATACGCAGTATTTT.

This clone showed up just a few times. The rearrangement uses TRBV28 and TRBJ2-7, with 8 bases matching TRBD1. Germline V gene data show CDR1 as MDHEN and CDR2 as SYDVKM. V lost 7 bases, J lost 3 bases, and 8 bases stayed unmatched. This CDR3 comprises 14 residues. CDR3: CASNGRQGRYEQYF. CDR3 nucleotides: TGTGCCAGCAACGGTAGACAGGGGCGCTACGAGCAGTACTTC. The complete variable domain, with remaining parts taken from reference TRBV28 and TRBJ2-7, reads DVKVTQSSRYLVKRTGEKVFLECVQDMDHENMFWYRQDPGLGLRLIYFSYDVKMKEKGDIPEGYSVSREKKERFSLILESASTNQTSMYLCASNGRQGRYEQYFGPGTRLTVT.

The CDR3 region is CASSPTGTGGLRYGYTF. Written as DNA, the CDR3 is TGCGCCAGCAGTCCTACCGGGACAGGGGGACTCCGCTATGGCTACACCTTC. The V call is TRBV5-1, the J call TRBJ1-2, with 11 bases fitting TRBD1. Germline V gene lookup returns CDR1 SGHRS and CDR2 YFSETQ. The CDR3 sequence is 17 residues long. The ends lost 5 bases at V and 4 bases at J; junction bases unmatched: 13.

This clone showed up just once. The chain joins TRBV28 to TRBJ2-5, with TRBD1 identical over 7 bases. The V gene end was trimmed by 4 bases and the J gene end by 6 bases; junction bases not matched to a gene: 8. The CDR3 consists of 14 residues. CDR1 is MDHEN and CDR2 is SYDVKM in the germline V gene. In DNA, the CDR3 is TGTGCCAGCAGTTCCAGGGGGACAACAAAGACCCAGTACTTC. Its protein is CASSSRGTTKTQYF.

The chain joins TRBV4-1 to TRBJ2-7; 11 nucleotides match TRBD2. The ends lost 3 bases at V and 0 bases at J; junction bases unmatched: 4. The CDR3 is made up of 16 amino acids. Germline CDR1 reads MGHRA; CDR2 reads YSYEKL. The DNA for the CDR3 is TGCGCCAGCAGCCATACACTAGCGGGAGTCTCCTACGAGCAGTACTTC. This codes for CASSHTLAGVSYEQYF.

V and J are TRBV7-9 and TRBJ2-1; perhaps TRBD1 as D (6 bases). The V gene's germline CDR1 is SEHNR and CDR2 FQNEAQ (reference sequence). Trimming took off 7 bases at V and 0 bases at J, with 16 bases between the two ends. The CDR3 contains 16 residues. CDR3 residues: CASIDQGGTSYNEQFF. The CDR3 region has the DNA TGTGCCAGCATCGACCAAGGGGGAACCTCCTACAATGAGCAGTTCTTC.

The chain recombines TRBV19 with TRBJ2-1; 9 bases fit TRBD1. The germline V gene encodes CDR1 LNHDA and CDR2 SQIVND (reference sequence). CDR3 length equals 15 residues. V gave up 3 bases and J gave up 8 bases; unmatched junction bases: 8. The CDR3 loop is CASSIGPGQGDEQFF. CDR3 DNA: TGTGCCAGTAGTATTGGACCGGGACAGGGCGATGAGCAGTTCTTC. Full variable domain (missing parts from reference TRBV19 and TRBJ2-1): DGGITQSPKYLFRKEGQNVTLSCEQNLNHDAMYWYRQDPGQGLRLIYYSQIVNDFQKGDIAEGYSVSREKKESFPLTVTSAQKNPTAFYLCASSIGPGQGDEQFFGPGTRLTVL.

The CDR3 sequence is CASSGSPWGYTF. The CDR3 bases are TGTGCCAGCAGCGGGTCCCCCTGGGGCTACACCTTC. This chain joins TRBV6-1 and TRBJ1-2; D gene ambiguous. CDR3 length: 12 residues. V was pared by 6 bases and J by 8 bases, with 13 bases between. Germline CDR1 and CDR2: MNHNS and SASEGT.

The chain carries TRBV27 and TRBJ1-1; maybe TRBD1 (5 bases). The germline V gene encodes CDR1 MNHEY and CDR2 SMNVEV (reference sequence). V was shortened by 7 bases and J by 4 bases, with 13 bases between the two germline ends. The CDR3 runs to 13 residues. CDR3 in DNA: TGTGCCAGCAATAAGGGGAAGGGCACTGAAGCTTTCTTT. This codes for CASNKGKGTEAFF.

The rearrangement joins TRBV28 to TRBJ1-1; D is possibly TRBD1 (6 bases). V lost 4 bases, J lost 1 base, and 13 bases lay in between. CDR1 and CDR2 from the germline V gene are MDHEN and SYDVKM. This CDR3 is built from 15 residues. The CDR3 protein is CASSSTGKGNTEAFF. CDR3 DNA: TGTGCCAGCAGTTCCACAGGGAAAGGGAACACTGAAGCTTTCTTT.

The V call is TRBV30, the J call TRBJ1-2; D not resolved. The germline gives CDR1 GTSNPN, CDR2 SVGIG (reference sequence). Deletions cut 2 bases from V and 7 bases from J, with 8 bases between. CDR3 size: 11 residues. In DNA form, the CDR3 reads TGTGCCTGGAGTCAGGAGAGTGGCTACACCTTC. Translation gives CAWSQESGYTF.

This clone turned up a few times. The CDR3 sequence is CASSPRRTIQETQYF. CDR3 DNA: TGTGCCAGCAGCCCACGCAGGACAATCCAAGAGACCCAGTACTTC. This rearrangement joins TRBV11-2 to TRBJ2-5, with TRBD1 as a possible D gene (5 bases). The CDR3 has 15 amino acids. Germline V gives CDR1 SGHAT, CDR2 FQNNGV. V dropped 5 bases and J dropped 1 base, with 14 bases sitting between them.

This chain uses TRBV6-5 with TRBJ1-1; tentatively, D is TRBD1 (5 bases). The CDR3 is 15 amino acids. V lost 5 bases to trimming and J lost 1 base, with 14 bases between them. Germline CDR1 MNHEY, CDR2 SVGAGI. CDR3 residues: CASSQGINENTEAFF. The DNA of the CDR3 is TGTGCCAGCAGTCAGGGTATTAACGAGAACACTGAAGCTTTCTTT.

The rearrangement joins TRBV18 to TRBJ2-7; D is unresolved. Trimming took 6 bases from V and 5 from J, leaving 8 bases between them. The CDR3 contains 11 residues. Germline assignment: CDR1 KGHSH and CDR2 LQKENI. CDR3 sequence reads: CASSSKDEQYF. In nucleotides, the CDR3 is TGTGCCAGCTCCTCTAAAGACGAGCAGTACTTC.

This clone was picked up one time. The chain links TRBV10-3 to TRBJ2-3; possibly TRBD1 for D (5 bases). Germline V gene lookup returns CDR1 ENHRY and CDR2 SYGVKD. The length of the CDR3 is 13 residues. Trimming removed 7 bases from V and 3 bases from J, with 11 bases in between. The CDR3 loop is CAIMPRGTDTQYF. CDR3 nucleotide sequence: TGTGCCATCATGCCTAGGGGAACAGATACGCAGTATTTT.

The chain is built from TRBV6-1 and TRBJ2-3, with D hard to call. This CDR3 spans 15 amino acids. Trimming stripped 1 base from V and 6 bases from J, with 14 bases between. Germline V gene lookup returns CDR1 MNHNS and CDR2 SASEGT. The CDR3 spells CASSEDLLGPDTQYF. CDR3 nucleotides: TGTGCCAGCAGTGAAGATCTCCTAGGGCCCGATACGCAGTATTTT.

V and J are TRBV2 and TRBJ1-1; no firm D call. Germline V gives CDR1 SNHLY, CDR2 FYNNEI. The V end was cut by 6 bases, the J end by 1 base, with 9 bases between. The CDR3 consists of 13 residues. CDR3 sequence reads: CASSLFGNTEAFF. Written as DNA, the CDR3 is TGTGCCAGCAGCCTATTCGGGAACACTGAAGCTTTCTTT.